The rows below give T cell receptor beta chains drawn from one sample of a study of identical twins. TCRdb recomputed calls from the 5' RACE reads with MiXCR, one row per CDR3 protein. This table has about 890,000 distinct CDR3 sequences, 10% to 15% appearing once. This sample also belongs to another study, concerning yellow fever vaccine responses in identical twins.

The sequencing sample was made of PBMCs. The receptors were sampled from a woman under 30 in good health. The CDR3 runs from the conserved cysteine through the conserved F or W. The order of the fields is clone size, V gene, D gene, J gene, CDR3 DNA, CDR3 protein. D genes are given only for firm matches. The size field is filled for only some rows; it gives once, few, many or a size class.

abundance: few
v_gene: TRBV9
d_gene: -
j_gene: TRBJ2-3
CDR3nt: TGTGCCAGCAGCGTAGCGGTGTTGGATACGCAGTATTTT
CDR3aa: CASSVAVLDTQYF

abundance: many
v_gene: TRBV12-3/TRBV12-4
d_gene: TRBD2
j_gene: TRBJ2-7
CDR3nt: TGTGCCAGCAGTTTATCCCTAGCGGGAGGCGGCGAGCAGTACTTC
CDR3aa: CASSLSLAGGGEQYF

abundance: many
v_gene: TRBV28
d_gene: TRBD1
j_gene: TRBJ1-5
CDR3nt: TGTGCCAGCAGACAAACAGGGGACGGGCCCCAGCATTTT
CDR3aa: CASRQTGDGPQHF

abundance: -
v_gene: TRBV29-1
d_gene: -
j_gene: TRBJ2-7
CDR3nt: TGCAGCGTGCAGAAGGGGTACGAGCAGTACTTC
CDR3aa: CSVQKGYEQYF

abundance: few
v_gene: TRBV6-6
d_gene: -
j_gene: TRBJ2-5
CDR3nt: TGTGCCAGCAGTTACGAGGGAGGCGAGACCCAGTACTTC
CDR3aa: CASSYEGGETQYF

abundance: few
v_gene: TRBV6-4
d_gene: -
j_gene: TRBJ2-1
CDR3nt: TGTGCCAGCAGTGACCAAGACAGGTCTGAGCAGTTCTTC
CDR3aa: CASSDQDRSEQFF

abundance: -
v_gene: TRBV28
d_gene: -
j_gene: TRBJ2-5
CDR3nt: TGTGCCAGCAGTTTCGGTAACAAAAGGGAGACCCAGTACTTC
CDR3aa: CASSFGNKRETQYF

abundance: -
v_gene: TRBV7-8
d_gene: -
j_gene: TRBJ2-2
CDR3nt: TGTGCCAGCAGCTTAGCGAGTACAGGGATGAACACCGGGGAGCTGTTTTTT
CDR3aa: CASSLASTGMNTGELFF

abundance: few
v_gene: TRBV29-1
d_gene: -
j_gene: TRBJ1-2
CDR3nt: TGCAGCGTTGGGCAGGTAACCTATGGCTACACCTTC
CDR3aa: CSVGQVTYGYTF

abundance: many
v_gene: TRBV11-1
d_gene: -
j_gene: TRBJ2-2
CDR3nt: TGTGCCAGCAGCTTAGTCGCCGGTACCGGGGAGCTGTTTTTT
CDR3aa: CASSLVAGTGELFF

abundance: -
v_gene: TRBV24-1
d_gene: TRBD1
j_gene: TRBJ2-3
CDR3nt: TGTGCCACCAGTGATTTGGGGACAGGGGCGTCAGATACGCAGTATTTT
CDR3aa: CATSDLGTGASDTQYF

abundance: -
v_gene: TRBV18
d_gene: -
j_gene: TRBJ1-2
CDR3nt: TGTGCCAGCTCACTTACGTCGGACCGTCCTGTTTATGGCTACACCTTC
CDR3aa: CASSLTSDRPVYGYTF

abundance: -
v_gene: TRBV20-1
d_gene: TRBD2
j_gene: TRBJ2-1
CDR3nt: TGCAGTGCTAGTAACGCGGGACTACCAAACAATGAGCAGTTCTTC
CDR3aa: CSASNAGLPNNEQFF

abundance: -
v_gene: TRBV14
d_gene: -
j_gene: TRBJ2-3
CDR3nt: TGTGCCAGCAGCCAAGAGGGGTGGGGTCTAGACACAGATACGCAGTATTTT
CDR3aa: CASSQEGWGLDTDTQYF

abundance: -
v_gene: TRBV2
d_gene: TRBD1
j_gene: TRBJ1-4
CDR3nt: TGTGCCAGCAGCGCCGGGACAGGGTATGAAAAACTGTTTTTT
CDR3aa: CASSAGTGYEKLFF

abundance: -
v_gene: TRBV12-3/TRBV12-4
d_gene: -
j_gene: TRBJ1-1
CDR3nt: TGTGCCAGCAGTTTGGGCAGGGCATCTGAAGCTTTCTTT
CDR3aa: CASSLGRASEAFF

abundance: few
v_gene: TRBV4-1
d_gene: TRBD2
j_gene: TRBJ2-5
CDR3nt: TGCGCCAGCTCGACTAGCGGGAGGGCCTATGAGACCCAGTACTTC
CDR3aa: CASSTSGRAYETQYF

abundance: few
v_gene: TRBV11-2
d_gene: TRBD1
j_gene: TRBJ1-1
CDR3nt: TGTGCCAGCAGCGTGCGGGACAGTCCGTCTGAAGCTTTCTTT
CDR3aa: CASSVRDSPSEAFF

abundance: -
v_gene: TRBV7-2
d_gene: -
j_gene: TRBJ1-1
CDR3nt: TGTGCCAGCAACTGGGGGGGAGGTGGCACTGAAGCTTTCTTT
CDR3aa: CASNWGGGGTEAFF

abundance: -
v_gene: TRBV28
d_gene: -
j_gene: TRBJ2-7
CDR3nt: TGTGCCAGCAGTTCACCGGGGCCCTCCTACGAGCAGTACTTC
CDR3aa: CASSSPGPSYEQYF

abundance: -
v_gene: TRBV6-1
d_gene: -
j_gene: TRBJ1-2
CDR3nt: TGTGCCGCTTGGGCAGCCGACAGAAAAAACTATGGCTACACCTTC
CDR3aa: CAAWAADRKNYGYTF

abundance: many
v_gene: TRBV5-1
d_gene: -
j_gene: TRBJ1-1
CDR3nt: TGCGCCAGCTCCTACAGGGAGGCGTTGAACACTGAAGCTTTCTTT
CDR3aa: CASSYREALNTEAFF

abundance: many
v_gene: TRBV18
d_gene: TRBD1
j_gene: TRBJ2-7
CDR3nt: TGTGCCAGCTCCCACCGGGGACAGTACTACGAGCAGTACTTC
CDR3aa: CASSHRGQYYEQYF

abundance: -
v_gene: TRBV28
d_gene: -
j_gene: TRBJ2-5
CDR3nt: TGTGCCAGCACCCCCATGAAGGGACAAGAGACCCAGTACTTC
CDR3aa: CASTPMKGQETQYF

abundance: few
v_gene: TRBV6-5
d_gene: -
j_gene: TRBJ1-1
CDR3nt: TGTGCCAGCAGTTCCTTAATTCCTGAAGCTTTCTTT
CDR3aa: CASSSLIPEAFF

abundance: few
v_gene: TRBV7-2
d_gene: -
j_gene: TRBJ2-3
CDR3nt: TGTGCCAGCAGCTTAGCTCCCCGGGGGTCTAGCGGCACAGATACGCAGTATTTT
CDR3aa: CASSLAPRGSSGTDTQYF

abundance: few
v_gene: TRBV12-3/TRBV12-4
d_gene: -
j_gene: TRBJ2-1
CDR3nt: TGTGCCAGCAGTCCCCCGGCGGGAAAGCTTATTGGCTCCTACAATGAGCAGTTCTTC
CDR3aa: CASSPPAGKLIGSYNEQFF

abundance: -
v_gene: TRBV11-2
d_gene: TRBD1
j_gene: TRBJ2-1
CDR3nt: TGTGCCAGCAGCTTATTCAGGGGGCGCGAGAATGAGCAGTTCTTC
CDR3aa: CASSLFRGRENEQFF

abundance: -
v_gene: TRBV7-8
d_gene: TRBD1
j_gene: TRBJ1-4
CDR3nt: TGTGCCAGCAGCTTACGGGACAGGGCTAATGAAAAACTGTTTTTT
CDR3aa: CASSLRDRANEKLFF

abundance: few
v_gene: TRBV7-2
d_gene: -
j_gene: TRBJ1-4
CDR3nt: TGTGCCAGCAGCTTAGAGGTGGGGCTTAATGAAAAACTGTTTTTT
CDR3aa: CASSLEVGLNEKLFF

abundance: -
v_gene: TRBV5-1
d_gene: -
j_gene: TRBJ2-7
CDR3nt: TGCGCCACCAGGGATCGCGGACTCTCCTACGAGCAGTACTTC
CDR3aa: CATRDRGLSYEQYF

abundance: many
v_gene: TRBV12-3/TRBV12-4
d_gene: -
j_gene: TRBJ2-1
CDR3nt: TGTGCCAGCAGTTTGGGGGTTGGCGAGCAGTTCTTC
CDR3aa: CASSLGVGEQFF

abundance: -
v_gene: TRBV28
d_gene: TRBD1
j_gene: TRBJ1-6
CDR3nt: TGTGCCAGCCGATTCGGACAGGGAGGAAGGTCACCCCTCCACTTT
CDR3aa: CASRFGQGGRSPLHF

abundance: -
v_gene: TRBV9
d_gene: -
j_gene: TRBJ1-4
CDR3nt: TGTGCCAGCAGCATTGACGGTTTTAATGAAAAACTGTTTTTT
CDR3aa: CASSIDGFNEKLFF

abundance: -
v_gene: TRBV19
d_gene: -
j_gene: TRBJ2-3
CDR3nt: TGTGCCAGTAGCCCTGAGGGGAGAGATACGCAGTATTTT
CDR3aa: CASSPEGRDTQYF

abundance: -
v_gene: TRBV29-1
d_gene: TRBD1
j_gene: TRBJ2-3
CDR3nt: TGCAGCGTCGGACAGGGTGGAAATGGGGATACGCAGTATTTT
CDR3aa: CSVGQGGNGDTQYF

abundance: -
v_gene: TRBV6-1
d_gene: TRBD2
j_gene: TRBJ2-1
CDR3nt: TGTGCCAGCAGTAGGGGACTAGCGGGGGCAGAGCAGTTCTTC
CDR3aa: CASSRGLAGAEQFF

abundance: few
v_gene: TRBV9
d_gene: -
j_gene: TRBJ1-5
CDR3nt: TGTGCCAGCAGCGTTGGATCGGGCAATCAGCCCCAGCATTTT
CDR3aa: CASSVGSGNQPQHF